This TCR beta chain was identified during a study of blood T cell repertoires in COVID-19 (TCRdb year 2020). As for the study more broadly: The collaborator samples originated in the United States, Italy and Spain and spanned the acute and convalescent phases of COVID-19. The prospective study material was composed of cDNA or gDNA derived from T cells, B-cell-depleted T cells, or PBMCs. Subjects who had been exposed to COVID-19, were actively infected with it, or had recovered from it provided the deeply sampled blood TCRbeta repertoires that made up the dataset. A freely available public database, intended as a resource for researchers studying the immune response to SARS-CoV-2, is where the repertoires were released. The samples were drawn from two sources: the first 160 participants of the ongoing ImmuneRACE study, and 1,254 subjects contributed by 6 global collaborators. Sample metadata almost always included a de-identified subject ID, COVID-19 status, age in years and sex. Where available, HLA class I and class II types were obtained from metadata supplied by the sample provider rather than from assay-based typing. The research as a whole found: Clinical and demographic metadata were provided uncurated, with the amount varying by source and participant.

In the case of this clone: The antigen it recognizes is unknown. Base qualities are missing; no much larger clone stands one base away.

CDR1 and CDR2, looked up from the germline V gene, are SGHTA and FQGNSA. V lost 2 bases and J lost 3 bases; the stretch between them is 11 bases long. Its CDR3 holds 14 amino acids, cysteine through phenylalanine. Left in the record is the CDR3 DNA by itself, 42 bases read in frame from the first base. The immunoSEQ Assay, a bias-controlled multiplex PCR, was used to amplify TCRbeta CDR3 regions from genomic DNA. Per the source publication's procedure: Nucleated cell counts per sample were estimated from amplification of reference gene primers within the assay. Sequence reads were collapsed and filtered to measure the absolute abundance of every unique TCRbeta CDR3 rearrangement. Productive Simpson clonality was computed per sample as the square root of Simpson's diversity index over productive rearrangements. TCRdb retrieved this table from immuneACCESS and kept in-frame rearrangements only. Not all clones are present; in checked studies, unresolved V genes account for under half, and no reason is known for the remainder. The V and J calls and clone size are taken from that table; D and trimming were inferred from the DNA. This sample is represented by under 85,000 clones; around four fifths of them were singletons. The ten largest clonotypes hold around 39% of the sample.

Each collaborating institution followed its own protocols to collect whole blood in K2EDTA tubes. For TCRbeta analysis, collaborator samples were shipped as frozen whole blood, as isolated PBMCs, or as DNA extracted from either sample type. The V and J genes are TRBV7-2 and TRBJ2-7, with the D segment identity uncertain. The origin of this receptor is a man older than 75 with active or convalescent COVID-19. The sample taken for sequencing was peripheral blood. The DNA is as follows: TGTGCCAGCAGCTTATCACAGCTCGACTACGAGCAGTACTTC. This is translated as CASSLSQLDYEQYF.